Sequencing of this T cell receptor beta chain was carried out in a study of regulatory T cells in long-lasting Graves disease. Study conclusions and caveats: Tissue studied was limited to peripheral blood, excluding thyroid tissue. It was possible that the small sample size reduced accuracy.

The V end was cut by 5 bases, the J end by 5 bases, with 12 bases between. This CDR3 is built from 13 residues. Germline V gives CDR1 SGHAT, CDR2 FQNNGV. The time point: persistent/refractory GD, antithyroid drugs over 5 years with positive TRAb. Scientists built the TCR library using RNA that was extracted from PBMCs. One endocrinology department in Xi'an, China, was where patients came from. Through Arm-PCR of CDR3 regions and iRepertoire HTBI primers, TCR beta libraries were built. Original processing notes: Around 59 TRBV and about 15 TRBJ segments were identified across samples. MiXCR, run by TCRdb on the multiplex PCR reads, gives a single entry per CDR3 protein. The V and J calls shown here were made by TCRdb, not taken from the authors' results. The profile shows fewer than 400,000 distinct CDR3 sequences, roughly 21% of them singletons. This clonotype was counted at least ten times. What it binds is not known.

The receptor was isolated from a female donor with Graves disease. V usage is TRBV11-2 and J usage is TRBJ2-5, with a tentative D call TRBD1 (5 bases). Material: peripheral blood mononuclear cells (PBMCs), obtained when the disease was refractory, from a patient treated with antithyroid drugs. This chain's CDR3 is CASSPQDVETQYF. DNA for the CDR3: TGTGCCAGCAGCCCACAGGACGTGGAGACCCAGTACTTC.